The clone carrying this T cell receptor beta chain was seen at least ten times. There are 15 residues in the CDR3. Per the germline V gene, CDR1 is DFQATT and CDR2 is SNEGSKA (reference sequence). V lost 5 bases and J 2 bases, leaving 17 bases between the germline ends. TCRdb called the RT-PCR reads again in MiXCR, with one record for every CDR3 protein. The profile covers almost 700,000 distinct CDR3 sequences, with approximately 14% appearing a single time and around 3.3% taken by the ten largest. Sequenced: memory CD4+ T cells from blood. The chain has TRBV20-1 and TRBJ2-3, with a possible D match to TRBD1 (6 bases). The TCR comes from a female donor in good health, serving as a healthy control. The CDR3 nucleotides are TGCAGTGCTGTTGACAGGATAGGTGCCACAGATACGCAGTATTTT. Its protein product is CSAVDRIGATDTQYF.